These T cell receptor beta chains were read from a single sample in a study of T cells in localized non-small cell lung cancer. The repertoire was sequenced with immunoSEQ multiplex PCR; TCRdb's copy has only in-frame clones and lacks some. The sample holds some 2,200 clones; approximately 30% are singletons and the top ten take about 9.3%. The material sequenced was normal lung tissue next to the tumor, taken before any cancer treatment. The source of these receptors is a man between 40 and 70 years old with stage III lung adenocarcinoma. Both conserved end residues are part of each CDR3. Fields, in order: D gene, J gene, V gene, clone size, CDR3 DNA, CDR3 protein. The D gene is left open where the match is weak. The listing skips clone size in some rows; elsewhere it reads once, few, many or a size class.

NA,TRBJ1-2,TRBV19,NA,TGTGCCAGTAGTATAGATAGTCCTGGGAACTATGGCTACACCTTC,CASSIDSPGNYGYTF
NA,TRBJ2-3,TRBV4-1,NA,TGCGCCAGCAGCCAAGGGCTCCGGGATACGCAGTATTTT,CASSQGLRDTQYF
TRBD2,TRBJ2-3,TRBV6-8,few,TGTGCCAGCAGTTACCGAAAATCTACTAGCGGGGGTGGAGATACGCAGTATTTT,CASSYRKSTSGGGDTQYF
NA,TRBJ1-5,TRBV2,few,TGTGCCAGCAGGGGGGGGTCAGCGGGTCAGCCCCAGCATTTT,CASRGGSAGQPQHF
NA,TRBJ1-1,TRBV6-8,medium-sized,TGTGCCAGCAGTTACTCGATAGGCGGAACCCCTGAAGCTTTCTTT,CASSYSIGGTPEAFF
NA,TRBJ2-6,TRBV11-3,few,TGTGCCAGCAGCTTAGGACGGGTCAGAGGCTCTGGGGCCAACGTCCTGACTTTC,CASSLGRVRGSGANVLTF
TRBD1,TRBJ1-2,TRBV29-1,large,TGCAGCGTCGCGACAGGGGTCTATGGCTACACCTTC,CSVATGVYGYTF
NA,TRBJ1-1,TRBV15,NA,TGTGCCACCAGCAGAGATGGGATCGGGCCTGAAGCTTTCTTT,CATSRDGIGPEAFF
NA,TRBJ1-5,TRBV30,NA,TGTGCCTGGAGTCGGGGTATCAGCAATCAGCCCCAGCATTTT,CAWSRGISNQPQHF
NA,TRBJ1-1,TRBV6-8,medium-sized,TGTGCCAGCAGCCCCCAGGGGCCAGCGAACACTGAAGCTTTCTTT,CASSPQGPANTEAFF
TRBD1,TRBJ2-2,TRBV11-3,few,TGTGCCAGCAGCGCACCGGACAGGGGGAACACCGGGGAGCTGTTTTTT,CASSAPDRGNTGELFF
TRBD2,TRBJ2-2,TRBV6-8,NA,TGTGCCAGCAGTGCGCTTAGGCGGGAGCACACCGGGGAGCTGTTTTTT,CASSALRREHTGELFF
TRBD1,TRBJ2-7,TRBV29-1,NA,TGCAGCGTCAGGGGGACAGGGGCGAGCTACGAGCAGTACTTC,CSVRGTGASYEQYF
NA,TRBJ1-1,TRBV30,NA,TGTGCCTGGAGTGCCGGGGGGATTGAAGCTTTCTTT,CAWSAGGIEAFF
NA,TRBJ2-1,TRBV19,few,TGTGCCAGTAGTTTCGGGCAGAATTACAATGAGCAGTTCTTC,CASSFGQNYNEQFF
NA,TRBJ2-3,TRBV11-3,NA,TGTGCCAGCAGCGGCGGACTGGTTAGCACAGATACGCAGTATTTT,CASSGGLVSTDTQYF
NA,TRBJ2-2,TRBV11-3,few,TGTGCCAGCAGCTTCATACTCTCGAACACCGGGGAGCTGTTTTTT,CASSFILSNTGELFF
NA,TRBJ2-7,TRBV19,NA,TGTGCCAGTAGTATAATCCAGGGGGGGTCCAACGAGCAGTACTTC,CASSIIQGGSNEQYF
NA,TRBJ1-1,TRBV19,once,TGTGCCAGTAGTAAACGGGCAGTCACTGAAGCTTTCTTT,CASSKRAVTEAFF
TRBD2,TRBJ2-7,TRBV11-3,few,TGTGCCAGCAGCTTGGCTTGGACTAGCGGGAGACACGAGCAGTACTTC,CASSLAWTSGRHEQYF
NA,TRBJ2-6,TRBV14,medium-sized,TGTGCCAGCACGGGAGCGGGGGCCAACGTCCTGACTTTC,CASTGAGANVLTF
NA,TRBJ2-5,TRBV11-3,many,TGTGCCAGCAGCGGCGGGACCCTCCAAGAGACCCAGTACTTC,CASSGGTLQETQYF
TRBD2,TRBJ2-7,TRBV11-3,few,TGTGCCAGCAGCACTAGCGGGTATCTCTACGAGCAGTACTTC,CASSTSGYLYEQYF
NA,TRBJ1-6,TRBV16,few,TGTGCCAGCAGCCAATCCTATGGACCAAGGGGTTCACCCCTCCACTTT,CASSQSYGPRGSPLHF
NA,TRBJ2-7,TRBV5-1,NA,TGCGCCAGCAGCTTGGAAAGGTTCCCCTACGAGCAGTACTTC,CASSLERFPYEQYF